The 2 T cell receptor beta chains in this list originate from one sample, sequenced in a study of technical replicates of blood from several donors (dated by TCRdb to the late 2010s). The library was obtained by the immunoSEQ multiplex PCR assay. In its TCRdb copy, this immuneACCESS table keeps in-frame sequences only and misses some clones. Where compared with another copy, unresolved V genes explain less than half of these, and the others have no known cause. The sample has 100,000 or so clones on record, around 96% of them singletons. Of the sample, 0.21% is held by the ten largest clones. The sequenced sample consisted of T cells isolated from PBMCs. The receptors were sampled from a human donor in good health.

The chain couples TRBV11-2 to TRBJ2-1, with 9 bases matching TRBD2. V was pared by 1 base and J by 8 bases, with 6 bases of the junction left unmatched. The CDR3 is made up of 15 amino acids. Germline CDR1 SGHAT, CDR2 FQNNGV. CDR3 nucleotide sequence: TGTGCCAGCAGCTTAGTCGGTAGCGGGGGCGATGAGCAGTTCTTC. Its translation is CASSLVGSGGDEQFF.

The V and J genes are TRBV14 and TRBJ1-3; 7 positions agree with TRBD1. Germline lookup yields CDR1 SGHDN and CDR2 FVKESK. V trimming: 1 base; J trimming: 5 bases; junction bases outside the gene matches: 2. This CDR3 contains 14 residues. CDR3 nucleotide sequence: TGTGCCAGCAGCCAAGGGACAGGCCGAAACACCATATATTTT. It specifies CASSQGTGRNTIYF. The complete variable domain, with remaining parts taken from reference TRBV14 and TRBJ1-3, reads EAGVTQFPSHSVIEKGQTVTLRCDPISGHDNLYWYRRVMGKEIKFLLHFVKESKQDESGMPNNRFLAERTGGTYSTLKVQPAELEDSGVYFCASSQGTGRNTIYFGEGSWLTVV.